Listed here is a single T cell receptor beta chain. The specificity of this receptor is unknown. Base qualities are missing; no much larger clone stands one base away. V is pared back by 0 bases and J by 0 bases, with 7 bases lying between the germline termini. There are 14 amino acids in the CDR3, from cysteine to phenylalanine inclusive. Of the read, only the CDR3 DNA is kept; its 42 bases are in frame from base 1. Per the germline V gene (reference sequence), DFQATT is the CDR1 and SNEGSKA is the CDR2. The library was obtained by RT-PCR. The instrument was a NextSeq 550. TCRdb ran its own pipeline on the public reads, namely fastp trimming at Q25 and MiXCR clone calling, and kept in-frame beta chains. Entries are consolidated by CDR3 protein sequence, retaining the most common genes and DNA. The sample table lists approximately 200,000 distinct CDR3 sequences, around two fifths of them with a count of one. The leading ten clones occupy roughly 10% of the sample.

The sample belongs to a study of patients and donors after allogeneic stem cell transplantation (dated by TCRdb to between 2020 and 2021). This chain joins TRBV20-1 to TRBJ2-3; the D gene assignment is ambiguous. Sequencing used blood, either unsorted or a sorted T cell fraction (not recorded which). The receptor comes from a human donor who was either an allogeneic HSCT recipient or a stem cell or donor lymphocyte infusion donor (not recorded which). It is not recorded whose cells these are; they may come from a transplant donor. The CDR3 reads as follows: CSARDGDSTDTQYF. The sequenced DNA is TGCAGTGCTAGAGATGGGGATAGCACAGATACGCAGTATTTT.